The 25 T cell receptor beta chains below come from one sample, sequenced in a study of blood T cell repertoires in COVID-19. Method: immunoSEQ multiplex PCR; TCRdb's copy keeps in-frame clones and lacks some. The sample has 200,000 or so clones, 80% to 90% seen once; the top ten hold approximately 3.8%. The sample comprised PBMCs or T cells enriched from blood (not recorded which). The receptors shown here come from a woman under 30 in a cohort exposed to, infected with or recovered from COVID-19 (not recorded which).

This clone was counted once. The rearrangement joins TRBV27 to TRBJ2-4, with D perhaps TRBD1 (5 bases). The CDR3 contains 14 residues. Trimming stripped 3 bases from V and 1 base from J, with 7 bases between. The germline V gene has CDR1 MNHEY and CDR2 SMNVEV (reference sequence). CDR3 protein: CASSFQGAKNIQYF. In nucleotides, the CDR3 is TGTGCCAGCAGTTTTCAGGGCGCCAAAAACATTCAGTACTTC.

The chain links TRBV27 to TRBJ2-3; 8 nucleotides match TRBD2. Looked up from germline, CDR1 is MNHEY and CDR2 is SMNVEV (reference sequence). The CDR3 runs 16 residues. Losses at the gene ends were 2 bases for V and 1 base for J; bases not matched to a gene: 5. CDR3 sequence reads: CASSLQPGGGTDTQYF. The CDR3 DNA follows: TGTGCCAGCAGTTTACAGCCGGGGGGGGGCACAGATACGCAGTATTTT.

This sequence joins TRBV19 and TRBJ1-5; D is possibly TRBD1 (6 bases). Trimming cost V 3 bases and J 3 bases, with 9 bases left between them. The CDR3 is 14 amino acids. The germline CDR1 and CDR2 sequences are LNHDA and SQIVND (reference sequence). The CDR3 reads CASSIRGFNQPQHF. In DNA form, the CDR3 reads TGTGCCAGTAGTATCAGGGGATTCAATCAGCCCCAGCATTTT.

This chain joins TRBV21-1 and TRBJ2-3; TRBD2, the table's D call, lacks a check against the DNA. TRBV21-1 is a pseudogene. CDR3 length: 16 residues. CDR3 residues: CASSKTVAGCKDTQYF. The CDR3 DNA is TGTGCCAGCAGCAAAACGGTAGCGGGCTGTAAAGATACGCAGTATTTT.

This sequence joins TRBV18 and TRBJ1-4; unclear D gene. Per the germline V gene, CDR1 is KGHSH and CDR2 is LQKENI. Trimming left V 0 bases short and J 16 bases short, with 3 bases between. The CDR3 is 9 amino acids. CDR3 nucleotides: TGTGCCAGCTCACCACCCGGGTTTTTT. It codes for CASSPPGFF.

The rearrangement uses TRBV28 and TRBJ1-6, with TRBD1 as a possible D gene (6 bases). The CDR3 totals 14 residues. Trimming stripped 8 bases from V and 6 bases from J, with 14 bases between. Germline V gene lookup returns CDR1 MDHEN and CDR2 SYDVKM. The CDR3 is CASLEQGGNSPLHF. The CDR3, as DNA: TGTGCCAGCTTGGAACAGGGTGGTAATTCACCCCTCCACTTT.

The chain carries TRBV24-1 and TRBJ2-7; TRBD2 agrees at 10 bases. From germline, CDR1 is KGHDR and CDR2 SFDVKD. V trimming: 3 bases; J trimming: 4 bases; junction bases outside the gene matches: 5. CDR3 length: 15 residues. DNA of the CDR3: TGTGCCACCAGTGATCCTAGCGGGGGTGATTACGAGCAGTACTTC. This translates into CATSDPSGGDYEQYF.

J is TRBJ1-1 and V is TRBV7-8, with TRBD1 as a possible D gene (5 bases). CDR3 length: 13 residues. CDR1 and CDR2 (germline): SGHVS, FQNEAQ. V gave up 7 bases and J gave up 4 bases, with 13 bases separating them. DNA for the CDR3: TGTGCCAGCACCCGCACCCAGGGCACTGAAGCTTTCTTT. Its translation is CASTRTQGTEAFF.

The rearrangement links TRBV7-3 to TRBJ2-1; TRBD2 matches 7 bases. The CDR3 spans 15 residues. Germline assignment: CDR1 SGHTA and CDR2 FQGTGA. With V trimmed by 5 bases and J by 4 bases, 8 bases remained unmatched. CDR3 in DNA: TGTGCCAGCAGCACGGGACTACAGGCTTACAATGAGCAGTTCTTC. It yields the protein CASSTGLQAYNEQFF.

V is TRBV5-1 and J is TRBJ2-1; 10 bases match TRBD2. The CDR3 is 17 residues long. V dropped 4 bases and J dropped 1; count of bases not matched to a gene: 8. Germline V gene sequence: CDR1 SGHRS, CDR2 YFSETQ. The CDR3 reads CASSLHRTSGSYNEQFF. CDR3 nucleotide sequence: TGCGCCAGCAGCCTTCATAGGACTAGCGGATCCTACAATGAGCAGTTCTTC.

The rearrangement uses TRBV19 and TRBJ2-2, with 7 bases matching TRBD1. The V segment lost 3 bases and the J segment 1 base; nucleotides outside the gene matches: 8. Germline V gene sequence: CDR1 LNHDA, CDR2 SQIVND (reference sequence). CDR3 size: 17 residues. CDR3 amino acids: CASSIIPGQQNTGELFF. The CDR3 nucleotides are TGTGCCAGTAGTATCATTCCGGGACAGCAGAACACCGGGGAGCTGTTTTTT.

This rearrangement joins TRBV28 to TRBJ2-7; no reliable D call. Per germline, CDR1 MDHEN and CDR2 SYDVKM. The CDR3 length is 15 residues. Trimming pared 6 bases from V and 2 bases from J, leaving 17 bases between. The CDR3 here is CASRPAYVTTYEQYF. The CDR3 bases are TGTGCCAGCAGACCTGCCTATGTCACTACCTACGAGCAGTACTTC.

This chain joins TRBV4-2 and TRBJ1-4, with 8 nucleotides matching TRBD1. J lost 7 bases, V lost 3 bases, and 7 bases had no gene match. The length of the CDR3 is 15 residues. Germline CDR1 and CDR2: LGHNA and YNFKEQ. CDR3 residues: CASSQDRARIEKLFF. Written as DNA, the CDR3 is TGTGCCAGCAGCCAGGACAGGGCTCGGATTGAAAAACTGTTTTTT.

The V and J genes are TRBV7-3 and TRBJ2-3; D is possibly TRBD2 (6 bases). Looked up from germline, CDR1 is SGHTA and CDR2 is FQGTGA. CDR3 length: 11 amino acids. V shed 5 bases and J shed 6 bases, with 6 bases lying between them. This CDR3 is CASSAGDTQYF. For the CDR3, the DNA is TGTGCCAGCAGCGCGGGGGATACGCAGTATTTT.

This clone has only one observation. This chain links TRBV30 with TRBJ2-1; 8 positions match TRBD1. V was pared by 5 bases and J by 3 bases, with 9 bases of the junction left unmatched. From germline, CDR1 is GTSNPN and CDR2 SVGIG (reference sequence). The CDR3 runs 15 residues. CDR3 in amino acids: CAWAQDRAGYNEQFF. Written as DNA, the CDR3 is TGTGCCTGGGCCCAGGACAGGGCAGGCTACAATGAGCAGTTCTTC.

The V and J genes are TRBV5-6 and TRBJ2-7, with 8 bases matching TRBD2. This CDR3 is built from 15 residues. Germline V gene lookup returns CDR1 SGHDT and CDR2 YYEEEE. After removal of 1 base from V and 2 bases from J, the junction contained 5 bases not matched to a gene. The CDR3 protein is CASSLYSGKTYEQYF. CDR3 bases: TGTGCCAGCAGCTTGTATAGCGGGAAAACCTACGAGCAGTACTTC.

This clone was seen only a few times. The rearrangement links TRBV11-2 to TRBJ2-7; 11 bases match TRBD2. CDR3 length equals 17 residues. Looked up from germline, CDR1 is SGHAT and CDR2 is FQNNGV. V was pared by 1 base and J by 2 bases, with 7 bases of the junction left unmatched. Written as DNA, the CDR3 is TGTGCCAGCAGCTTAGGACGGGGACTAGCGGAGACCTACGAGCAGTACTTC. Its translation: CASSLGRGLAETYEQYF.

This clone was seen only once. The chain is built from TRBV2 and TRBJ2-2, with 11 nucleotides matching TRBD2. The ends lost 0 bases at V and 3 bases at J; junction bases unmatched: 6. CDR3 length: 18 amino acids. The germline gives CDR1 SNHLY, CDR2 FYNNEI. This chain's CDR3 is CASSEAMTSGTDTGELFF. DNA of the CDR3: TGTGCCAGCAGTGAAGCGATGACTAGCGGGACCGACACCGGGGAGCTGTTTTTT.

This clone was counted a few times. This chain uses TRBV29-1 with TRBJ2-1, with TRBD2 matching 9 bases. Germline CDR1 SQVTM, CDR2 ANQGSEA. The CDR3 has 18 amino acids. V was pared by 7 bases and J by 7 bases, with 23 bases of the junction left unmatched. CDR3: CSAFGTAGGLPLWNEQFF. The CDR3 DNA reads TGCAGCGCCTTTGGGACAGCGGGAGGTCTCCCGTTGTGGAATGAGCAGTTCTTC.

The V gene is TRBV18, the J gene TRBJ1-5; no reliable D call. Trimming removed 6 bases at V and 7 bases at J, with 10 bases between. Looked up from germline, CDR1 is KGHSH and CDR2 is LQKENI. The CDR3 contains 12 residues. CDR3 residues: CASSDGGQPQHF. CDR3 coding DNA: TGTGCCAGCTCCGACGGCGGCCAGCCCCAGCATTTT.

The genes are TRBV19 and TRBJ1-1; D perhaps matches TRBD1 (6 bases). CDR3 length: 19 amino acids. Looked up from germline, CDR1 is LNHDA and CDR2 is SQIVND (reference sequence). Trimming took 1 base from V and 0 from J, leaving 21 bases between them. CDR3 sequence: CASSIVRGRGSEMNTEAFF. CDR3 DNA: TGTGCCAGTAGTATAGTGAGGGGGAGGGGAAGCGAGATGAACACTGAAGCTTTCTTT.

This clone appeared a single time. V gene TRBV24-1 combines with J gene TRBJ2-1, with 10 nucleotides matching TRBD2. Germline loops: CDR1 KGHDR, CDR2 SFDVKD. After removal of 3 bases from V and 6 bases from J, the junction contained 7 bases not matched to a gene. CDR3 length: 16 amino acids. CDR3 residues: CATSDDERGGPNEQFF. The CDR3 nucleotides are TGTGCCACCAGTGATGACGAGCGGGGGGGCCCCAATGAGCAGTTCTTC.

CDR3: CSVEGRGYYGYTF. CDR3 nucleotide sequence: TGCAGCGTTGAGGGCAGGGGGTACTATGGCTACACCTTC. The chain links TRBV29-1 to TRBJ1-2; TRBD1 matches at 7 bases. The V and J ends lost 3 bases and 3 bases, in that order; junction bases with no gene match: 4. CDR1 is SQVTM and CDR2 is ANQGSEA in the germline V gene. The CDR3 spans 13 residues.

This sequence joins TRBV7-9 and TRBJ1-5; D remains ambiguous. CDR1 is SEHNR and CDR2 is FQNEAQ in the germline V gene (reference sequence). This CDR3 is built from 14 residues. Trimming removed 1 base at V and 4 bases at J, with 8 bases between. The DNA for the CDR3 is TGTGCCAGCAGCTTAGTTGGTCTAAATCAGCCCCAGCATTTT. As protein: CASSLVGLNQPQHF.

The CDR3 bases are TGTGCCAGCAGCTTAGCGGGGACTAGCGGGAGCACCAGGGCTAATGAGCAGTTCTTC. It encodes CASSLAGTSGSTRANEQFF. This chain joins TRBV7-9 and TRBJ2-1, with 14 bases fitting TRBD2. The CDR3 covers 19 residues. The ends lost 0 bases at V and 7 bases at J; junction bases unmatched: 11. CDR1 is SEHNR and CDR2 is FQNEAQ in the germline V gene (reference sequence).